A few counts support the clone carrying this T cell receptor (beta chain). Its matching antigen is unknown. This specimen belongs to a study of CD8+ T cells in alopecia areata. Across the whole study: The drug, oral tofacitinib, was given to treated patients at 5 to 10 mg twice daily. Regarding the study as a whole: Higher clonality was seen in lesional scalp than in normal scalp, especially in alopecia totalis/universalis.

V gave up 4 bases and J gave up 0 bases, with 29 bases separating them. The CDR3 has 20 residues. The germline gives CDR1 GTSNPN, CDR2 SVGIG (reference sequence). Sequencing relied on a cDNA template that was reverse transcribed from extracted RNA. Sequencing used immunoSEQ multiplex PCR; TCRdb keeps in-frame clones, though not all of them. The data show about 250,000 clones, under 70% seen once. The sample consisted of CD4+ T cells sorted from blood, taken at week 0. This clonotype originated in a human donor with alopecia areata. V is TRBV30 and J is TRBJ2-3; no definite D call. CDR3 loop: CAWTKMVSVGIRTSTDTQYF. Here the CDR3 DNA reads TGTGCCTGGACGAAGATGGTGTCTGTGGGTATACGTACTAGCACAGATACGCAGTATTTT.